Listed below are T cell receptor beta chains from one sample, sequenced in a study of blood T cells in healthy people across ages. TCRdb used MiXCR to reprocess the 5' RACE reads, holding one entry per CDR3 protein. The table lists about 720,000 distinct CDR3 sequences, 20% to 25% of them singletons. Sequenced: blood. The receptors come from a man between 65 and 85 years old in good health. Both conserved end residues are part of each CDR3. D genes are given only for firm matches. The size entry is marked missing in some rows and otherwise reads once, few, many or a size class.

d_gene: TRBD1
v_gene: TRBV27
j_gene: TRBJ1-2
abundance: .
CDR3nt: TGTACCAGCAGTACAGGGGAGTTCGCTGGCTACACCTTC
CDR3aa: CTSSTGEFAGYTF

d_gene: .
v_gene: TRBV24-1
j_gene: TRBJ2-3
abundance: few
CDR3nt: TGTGCCACCAGTGAGGCCCTGAGGAGCACAGATACGCAGTGTTTT
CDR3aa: CATSEALRSTDTQCF

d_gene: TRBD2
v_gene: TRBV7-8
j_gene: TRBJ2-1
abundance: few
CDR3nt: TGTGCCAGCAGCTCAGGACTAGAGGTGGGCAATGAGCAGTTCTTC
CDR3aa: CASSSGLEVGNEQFF

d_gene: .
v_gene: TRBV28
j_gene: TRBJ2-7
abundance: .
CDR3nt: TGTGCCAGCAGTTTATTCCGAGGCTTGACCCCCTACGAGCAGTACTTC
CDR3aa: CASSLFRGLTPYEQYF

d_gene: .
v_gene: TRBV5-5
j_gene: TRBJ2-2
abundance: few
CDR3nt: TGTGCCAGCAGCCTCGGGACACCTAACACCGGGGAGCTGTTTTTT
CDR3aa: CASSLGTPNTGELFF

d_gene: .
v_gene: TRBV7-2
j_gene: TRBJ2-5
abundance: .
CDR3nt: TGTGCCGGCAGCTTAAACGGGGGTACACAAGAGACCCAGTACTTC
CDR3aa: CAGSLNGGTQETQYF

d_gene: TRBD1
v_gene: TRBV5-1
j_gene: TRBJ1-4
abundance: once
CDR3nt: TGCGCCAGCAGCTTCGGGACAGGTTATGAAAAACTGTTTTTT
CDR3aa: CASSFGTGYEKLFF

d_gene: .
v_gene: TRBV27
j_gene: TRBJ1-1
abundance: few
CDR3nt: TGTGCCAGCATCGGTGGAAGGGGAAGGTCTGAAGCTTTCTTT
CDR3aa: CASIGGRGRSEAFF

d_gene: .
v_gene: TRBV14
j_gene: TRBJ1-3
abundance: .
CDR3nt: TGTGCCAGCAGCCCCCAGGGAAGCACCATATATTTT
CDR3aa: CASSPQGSTIYF

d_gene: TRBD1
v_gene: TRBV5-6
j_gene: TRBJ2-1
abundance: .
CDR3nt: TGTGCCAGCAGCTCACAACTGACAGGGTACGATGAGCAGTTCTTC
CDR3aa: CASSSQLTGYDEQFF

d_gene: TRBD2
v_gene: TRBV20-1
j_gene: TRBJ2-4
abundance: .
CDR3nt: TGCAGTGCCCTGACTAGCGGGGGGGATGGGGCCAAAAACATTCAGTACTTC
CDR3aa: CSALTSGGDGAKNIQYF

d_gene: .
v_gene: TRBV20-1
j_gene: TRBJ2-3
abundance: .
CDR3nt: TGCAGTGCTTTGCCCTCGGCGACAGATACGCAGTATTTT
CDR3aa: CSALPSATDTQYF

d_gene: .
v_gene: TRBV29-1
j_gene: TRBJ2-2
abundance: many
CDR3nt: TGCAGCGTTGGGCAGGGGATTGGCACCGGGGAGCTGTTTTTT
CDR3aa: CSVGQGIGTGELFF

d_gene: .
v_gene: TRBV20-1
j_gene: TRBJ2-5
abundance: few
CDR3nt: TGCAGTCCTACAAGTGGCCGCCAAGAGACCCAGTACTTC
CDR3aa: CSPTSGRQETQYF

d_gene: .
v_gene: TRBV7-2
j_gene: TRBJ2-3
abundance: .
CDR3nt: TGTGCCAGCAGCCAAGATTTGCCTAGTGCGCAGTATTTT
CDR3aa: CASSQDLPSAQYF

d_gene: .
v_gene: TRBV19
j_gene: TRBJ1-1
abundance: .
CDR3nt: TGTGCCAGTAGTCCATGGATGGCAAGGAACACTGAAGCTTTCTTT
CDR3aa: CASSPWMARNTEAFF

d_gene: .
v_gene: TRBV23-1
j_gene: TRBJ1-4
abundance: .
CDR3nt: TGCGCCAGCAGTCAGAGCCCTAGGTGCCAGGGAATAGGGTTAGCAACTAATGAAAAACTGTTTTTT
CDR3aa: CASSQSPRCQGIGLATNEKLFF

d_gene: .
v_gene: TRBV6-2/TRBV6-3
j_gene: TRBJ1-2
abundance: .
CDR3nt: TGTGCCAGCAGTTATCGGCGGAACTCTGGGCGTGGCTACACCTTC
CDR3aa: CASSYRRNSGRGYTF

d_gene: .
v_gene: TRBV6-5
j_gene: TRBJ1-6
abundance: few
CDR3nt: TGTGCCAGCAAGTGGTCCGGGGGGTCGGATTCACCCCTCCACTTT
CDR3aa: CASKWSGGSDSPLHF

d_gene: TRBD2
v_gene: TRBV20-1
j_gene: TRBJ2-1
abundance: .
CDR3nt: TGCAGTGCCATGACTAGCGGGACAGATCCCTACAATGAGCAGTTCTTC
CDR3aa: CSAMTSGTDPYNEQFF

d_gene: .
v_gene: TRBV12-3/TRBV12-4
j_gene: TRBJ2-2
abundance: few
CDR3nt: TGTGCCAGCAGTTTTTCGGACACCGGGGAGCTGTTTTTT
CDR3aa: CASSFSDTGELFF

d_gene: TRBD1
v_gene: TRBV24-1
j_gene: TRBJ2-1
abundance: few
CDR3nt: TGTGCCACCAGTGACCCGACAGGGATAGGGGGCGATGAGCAGTTCTTC
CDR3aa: CATSDPTGIGGDEQFF

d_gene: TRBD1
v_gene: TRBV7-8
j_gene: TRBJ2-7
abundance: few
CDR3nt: TGTGCCAGCAGCACGGACAGGGGAAGTCCCTACGAGCAGTACTTC
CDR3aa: CASSTDRGSPYEQYF

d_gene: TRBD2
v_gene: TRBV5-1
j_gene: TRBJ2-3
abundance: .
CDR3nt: TGCGCCAGCAGAACCGGGACTAGCGGACGCACAGATACGCAGTATTTT
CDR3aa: CASRTGTSGRTDTQYF

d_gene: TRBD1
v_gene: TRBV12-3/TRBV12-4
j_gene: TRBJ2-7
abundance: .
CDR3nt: TGTGCCAGCAGTCTTGAAACAGGGGGCCTGAGCCCCTACTTC
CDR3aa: CASSLETGGLSPYF

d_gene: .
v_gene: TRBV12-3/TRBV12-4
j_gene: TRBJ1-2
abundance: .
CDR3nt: TGTGCCAGCAGTGACAGGACCGACTGGTACTATGGCTACACCTTC
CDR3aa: CASSDRTDWYYGYTF

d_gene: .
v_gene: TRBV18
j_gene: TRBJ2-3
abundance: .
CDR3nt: TGTGCCAGCTCACCACAACTAGGACAACCCACAGATACGCAGTATTTT
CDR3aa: CASSPQLGQPTDTQYF

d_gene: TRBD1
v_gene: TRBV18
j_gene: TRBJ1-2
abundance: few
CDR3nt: TGTGCCAGCTCACCCGGACAGGGTGTGGGGACCTTC
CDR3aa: CASSPGQGVGTF

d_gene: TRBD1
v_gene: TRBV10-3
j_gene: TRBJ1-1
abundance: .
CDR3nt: TGTGCCATCAGAACCCCGACAGGGCGAGGCACTGAACCTTTCTTT
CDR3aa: CAIRTPTGRGTEPFF

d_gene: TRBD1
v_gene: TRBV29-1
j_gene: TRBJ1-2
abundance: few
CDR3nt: TGCAGCGTTGACAGGGGGCATGGCTACACCTTC
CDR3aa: CSVDRGHGYTF

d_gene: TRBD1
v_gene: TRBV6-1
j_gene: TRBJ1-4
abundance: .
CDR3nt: TGTGCCAGCAGGCGACAGGGTAGTGCAACTAATGAAAAACTGTTTTTT
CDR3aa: CASRRQGSATNEKLFF

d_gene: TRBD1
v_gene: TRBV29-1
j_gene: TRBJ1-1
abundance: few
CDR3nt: TGCAGCGGACAGGGTCGGAACACTGAAGCTTTCTTT
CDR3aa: CSGQGRNTEAFF

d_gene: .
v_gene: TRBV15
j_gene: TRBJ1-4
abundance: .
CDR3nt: TGTGCCACCAGCCTCCCGGGTGCTGGAACGGACGAAAAACTGTTTTTT
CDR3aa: CATSLPGAGTDEKLFF

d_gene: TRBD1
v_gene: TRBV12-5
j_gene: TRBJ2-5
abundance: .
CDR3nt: TGTGCTAGTGGACCCGGGACAGGGTGGCAGACCCAGTACTTC
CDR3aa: CASGPGTGWQTQYF

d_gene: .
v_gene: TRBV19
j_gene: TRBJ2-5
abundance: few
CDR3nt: TGTGCCAGTAGTATGGACAAGGCCAGAGAGACCCAGTACTTC
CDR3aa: CASSMDKARETQYF

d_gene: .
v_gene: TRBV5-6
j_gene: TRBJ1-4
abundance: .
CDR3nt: TGTGCCAGCACCCATGGGGGATCGGAAAAACTGTTTTTT
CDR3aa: CASTHGGSEKLFF